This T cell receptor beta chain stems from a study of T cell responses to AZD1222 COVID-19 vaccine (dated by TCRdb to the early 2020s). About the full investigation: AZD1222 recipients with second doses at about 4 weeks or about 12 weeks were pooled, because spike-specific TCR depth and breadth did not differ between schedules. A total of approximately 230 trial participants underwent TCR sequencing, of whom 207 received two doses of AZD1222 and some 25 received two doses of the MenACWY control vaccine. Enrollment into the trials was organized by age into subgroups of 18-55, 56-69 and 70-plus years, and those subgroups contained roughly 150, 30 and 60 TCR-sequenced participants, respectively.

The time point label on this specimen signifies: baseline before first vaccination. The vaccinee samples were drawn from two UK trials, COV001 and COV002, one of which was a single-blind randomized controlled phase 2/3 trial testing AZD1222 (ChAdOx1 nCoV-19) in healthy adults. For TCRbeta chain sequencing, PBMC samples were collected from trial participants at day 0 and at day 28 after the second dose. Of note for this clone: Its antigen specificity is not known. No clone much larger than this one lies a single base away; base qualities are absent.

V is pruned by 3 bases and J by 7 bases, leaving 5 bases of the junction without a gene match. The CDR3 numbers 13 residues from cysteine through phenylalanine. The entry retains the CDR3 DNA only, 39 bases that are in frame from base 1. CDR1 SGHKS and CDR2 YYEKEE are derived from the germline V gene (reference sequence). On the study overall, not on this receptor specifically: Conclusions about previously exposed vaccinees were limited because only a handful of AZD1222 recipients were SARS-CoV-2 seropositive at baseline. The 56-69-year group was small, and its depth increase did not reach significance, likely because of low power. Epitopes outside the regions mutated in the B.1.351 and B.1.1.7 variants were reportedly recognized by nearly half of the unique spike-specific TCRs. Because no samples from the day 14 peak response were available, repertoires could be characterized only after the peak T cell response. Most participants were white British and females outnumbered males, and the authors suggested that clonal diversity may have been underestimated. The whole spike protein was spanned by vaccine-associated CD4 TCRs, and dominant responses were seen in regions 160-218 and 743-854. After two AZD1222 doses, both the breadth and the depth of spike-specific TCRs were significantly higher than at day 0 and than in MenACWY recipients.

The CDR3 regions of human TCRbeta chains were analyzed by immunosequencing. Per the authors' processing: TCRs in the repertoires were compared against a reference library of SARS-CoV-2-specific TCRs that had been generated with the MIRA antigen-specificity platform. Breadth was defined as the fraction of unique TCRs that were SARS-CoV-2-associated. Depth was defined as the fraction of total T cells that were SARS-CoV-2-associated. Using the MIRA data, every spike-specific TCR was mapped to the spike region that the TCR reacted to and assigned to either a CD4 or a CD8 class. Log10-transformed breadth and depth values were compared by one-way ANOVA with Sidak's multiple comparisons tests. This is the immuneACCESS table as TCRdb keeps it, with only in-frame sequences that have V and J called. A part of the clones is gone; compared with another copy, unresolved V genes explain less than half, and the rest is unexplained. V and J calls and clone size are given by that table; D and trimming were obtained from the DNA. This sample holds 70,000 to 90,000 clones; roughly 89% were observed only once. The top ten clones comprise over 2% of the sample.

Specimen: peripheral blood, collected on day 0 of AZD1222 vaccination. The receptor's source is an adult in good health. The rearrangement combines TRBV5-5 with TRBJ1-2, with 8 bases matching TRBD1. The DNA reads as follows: TGTGCCAGCAGCTGGGGACAGGCAAGTGGCTACACCTTC. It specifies CASSWGQASGYTF. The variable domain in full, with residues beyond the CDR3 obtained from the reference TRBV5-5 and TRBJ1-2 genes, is DAGVTQSPTHLIKTRGQQVTLRCSPISGHKSVSWYQQVLGQGPQFIFQYYEKEERGRGNFPDRFSARQFPNYSSELNVNALLLGDSALYLCASSWGQASGYTFGSGTRLTVV.